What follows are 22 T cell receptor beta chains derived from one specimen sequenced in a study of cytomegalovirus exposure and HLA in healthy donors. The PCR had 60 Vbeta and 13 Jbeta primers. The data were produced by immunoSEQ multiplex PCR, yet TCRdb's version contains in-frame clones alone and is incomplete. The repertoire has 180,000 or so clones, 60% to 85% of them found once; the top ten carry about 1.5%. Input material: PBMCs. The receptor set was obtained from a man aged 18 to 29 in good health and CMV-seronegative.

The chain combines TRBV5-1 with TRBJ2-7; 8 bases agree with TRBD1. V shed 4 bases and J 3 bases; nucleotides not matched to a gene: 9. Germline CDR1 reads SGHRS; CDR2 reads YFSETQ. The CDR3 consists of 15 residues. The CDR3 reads CASSHGQGGFYEQYF. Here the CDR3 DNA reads TGCGCCAGCAGCCACGGACAGGGCGGGTTCTACGAGCAGTACTTC.

The CDR3, as DNA: TGTGCCAGTAGTACCGGTATGGGGGCAGGGGGCCTCGGCGAGCAGTACTTC. Amino acids: CASSTGMGAGGLGEQYF. This chain connects TRBV19 to TRBJ2-7; 8 bases are a match to TRBD1. Germline loops: CDR1 LNHDA, CDR2 SQIVND (reference sequence). Unmatched junction bases numbered 17, after V lost 4 bases and J lost 6 bases. The CDR3 is 17 amino acids.

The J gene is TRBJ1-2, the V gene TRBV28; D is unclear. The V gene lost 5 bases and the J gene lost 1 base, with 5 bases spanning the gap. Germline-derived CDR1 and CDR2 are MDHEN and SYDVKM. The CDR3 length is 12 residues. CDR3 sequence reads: CASSPFNYGYTF. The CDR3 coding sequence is TGTGCCAGCAGTCCTTTTAACTATGGCTACACCTTC.

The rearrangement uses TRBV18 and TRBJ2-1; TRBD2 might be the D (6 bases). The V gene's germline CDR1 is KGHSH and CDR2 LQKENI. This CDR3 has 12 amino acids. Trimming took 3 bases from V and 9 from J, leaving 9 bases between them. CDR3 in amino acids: CASSPDGGEQFF. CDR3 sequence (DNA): TGTGCCAGCTCACCGGACGGGGGTGAGCAGTTCTTC.

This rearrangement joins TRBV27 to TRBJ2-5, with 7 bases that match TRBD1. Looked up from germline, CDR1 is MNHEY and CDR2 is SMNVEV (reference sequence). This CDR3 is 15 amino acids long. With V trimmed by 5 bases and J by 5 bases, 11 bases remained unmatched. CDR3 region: CASSPDRRLWETQYF. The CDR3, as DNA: TGTGCCAGCAGTCCGGACAGGCGCCTTTGGGAGACCCAGTACTTC.

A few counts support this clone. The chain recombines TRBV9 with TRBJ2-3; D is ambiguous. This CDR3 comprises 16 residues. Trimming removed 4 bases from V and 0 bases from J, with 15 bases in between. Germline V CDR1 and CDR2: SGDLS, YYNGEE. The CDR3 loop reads CASSRKVEASTDTQYF. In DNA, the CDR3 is TGTGCCAGCAGCCGAAAGGTTGAAGCGAGCACAGATACGCAGTATTTT.

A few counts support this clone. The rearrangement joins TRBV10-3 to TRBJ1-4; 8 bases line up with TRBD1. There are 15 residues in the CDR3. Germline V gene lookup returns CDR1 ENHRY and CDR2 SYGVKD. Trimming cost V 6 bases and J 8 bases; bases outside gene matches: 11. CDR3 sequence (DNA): TGTGCCATCAGGGACCCGACAGGGGAGGGGGAAAAACTGTTTTTT. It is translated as CAIRDPTGEGEKLFF.

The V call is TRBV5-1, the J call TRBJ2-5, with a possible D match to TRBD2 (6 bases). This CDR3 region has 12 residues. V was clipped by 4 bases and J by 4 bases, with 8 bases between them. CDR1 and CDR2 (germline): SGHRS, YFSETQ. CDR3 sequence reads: CASSNGGETQYF. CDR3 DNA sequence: TGCGCCAGCAGCAACGGGGGAGAGACCCAGTACTTC.

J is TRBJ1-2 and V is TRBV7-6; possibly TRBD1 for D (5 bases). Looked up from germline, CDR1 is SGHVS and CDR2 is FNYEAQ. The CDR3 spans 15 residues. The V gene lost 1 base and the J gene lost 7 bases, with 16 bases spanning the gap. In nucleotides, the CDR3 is TGTGCCAGCAGCTTAGTAGCGGGAGGGGCTTGTGGCTACACCTTC. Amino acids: CASSLVAGGACGYTF.

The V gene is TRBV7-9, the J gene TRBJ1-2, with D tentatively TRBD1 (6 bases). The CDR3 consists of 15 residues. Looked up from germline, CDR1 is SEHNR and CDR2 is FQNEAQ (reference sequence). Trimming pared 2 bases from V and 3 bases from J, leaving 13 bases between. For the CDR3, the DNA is TGTGCCAGCAGCTTAAGTCAGGGGAGTCACTATGGCTACACCTTC. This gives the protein CASSLSQGSHYGYTF.

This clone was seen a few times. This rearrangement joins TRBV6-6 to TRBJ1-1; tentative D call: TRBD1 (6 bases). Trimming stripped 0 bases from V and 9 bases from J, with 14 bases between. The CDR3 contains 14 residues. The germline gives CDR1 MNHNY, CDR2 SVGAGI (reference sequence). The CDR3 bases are TGTGCCAGCAGTTACTCGATGGACAGTCGAAAAGCTTTCTTT. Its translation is CASSYSMDSRKAFF.

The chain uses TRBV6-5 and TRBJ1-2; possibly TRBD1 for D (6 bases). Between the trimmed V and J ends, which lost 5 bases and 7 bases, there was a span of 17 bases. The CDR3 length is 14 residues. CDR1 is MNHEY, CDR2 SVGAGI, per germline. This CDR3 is CASSRGGSEGGYTF. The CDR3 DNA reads TGTGCCAGCAGTCGAGGGGGATCCGAGGGTGGCTACACCTTC.

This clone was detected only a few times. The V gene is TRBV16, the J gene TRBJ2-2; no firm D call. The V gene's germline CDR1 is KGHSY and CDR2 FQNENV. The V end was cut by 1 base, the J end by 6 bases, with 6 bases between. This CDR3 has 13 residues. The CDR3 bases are TGTGCCAGCAGCCAATTGGGCTCCGGGGAGCTGTTTTTT. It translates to CASSQLGSGELFF.

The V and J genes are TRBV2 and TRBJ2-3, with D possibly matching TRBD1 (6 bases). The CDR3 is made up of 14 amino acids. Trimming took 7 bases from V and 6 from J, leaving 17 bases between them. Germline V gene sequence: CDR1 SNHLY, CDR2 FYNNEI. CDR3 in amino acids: CASTPRGNIDTQYF. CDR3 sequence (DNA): TGTGCCAGCACCCCGAGGGGGAATATCGATACGCAGTATTTT.

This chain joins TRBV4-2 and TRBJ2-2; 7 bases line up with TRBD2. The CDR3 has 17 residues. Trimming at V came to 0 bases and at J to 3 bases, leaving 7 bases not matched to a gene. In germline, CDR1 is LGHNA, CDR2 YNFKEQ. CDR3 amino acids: CASSQDRGRAHTGELFF. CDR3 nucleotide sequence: TGTGCCAGCAGCCAAGATCGAGGGAGGGCCCACACCGGGGAGCTGTTTTTT.

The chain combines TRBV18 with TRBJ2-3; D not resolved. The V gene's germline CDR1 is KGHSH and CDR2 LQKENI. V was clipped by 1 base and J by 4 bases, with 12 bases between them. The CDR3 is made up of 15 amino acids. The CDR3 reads CASSPLTTGADTQYF. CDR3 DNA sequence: TGTGCCAGCTCACCACTCACGACTGGTGCAGATACGCAGTATTTT.

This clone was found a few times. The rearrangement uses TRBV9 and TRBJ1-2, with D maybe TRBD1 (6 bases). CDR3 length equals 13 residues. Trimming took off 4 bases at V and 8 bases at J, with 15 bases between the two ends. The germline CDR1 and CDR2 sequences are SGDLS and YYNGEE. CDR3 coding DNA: TGTGCCAGCAGCTCCGGGACGCAGGGGGGCTACACCTTC. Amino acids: CASSSGTQGGYTF.

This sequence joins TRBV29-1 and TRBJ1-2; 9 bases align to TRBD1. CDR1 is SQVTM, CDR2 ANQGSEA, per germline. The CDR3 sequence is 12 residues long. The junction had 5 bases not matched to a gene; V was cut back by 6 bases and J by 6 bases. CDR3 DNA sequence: TGCAGCGTCACACAGGGGGCTGATGGCTACACCTTC. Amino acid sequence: CSVTQGADGYTF.

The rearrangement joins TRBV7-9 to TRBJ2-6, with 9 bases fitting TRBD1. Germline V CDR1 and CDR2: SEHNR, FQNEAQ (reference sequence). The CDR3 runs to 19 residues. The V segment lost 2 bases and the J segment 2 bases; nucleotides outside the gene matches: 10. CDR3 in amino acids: CASSLIRTGVAPGANVLTF. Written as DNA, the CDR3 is TGTGCCAGCAGCTTAATTCGGACAGGGGTGGCTCCTGGGGCCAACGTCCTGACTTTC.

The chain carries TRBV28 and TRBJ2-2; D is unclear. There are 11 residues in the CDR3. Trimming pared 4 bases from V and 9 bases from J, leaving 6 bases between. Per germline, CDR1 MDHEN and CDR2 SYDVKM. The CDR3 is CASSSIRELFF. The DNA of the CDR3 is TGTGCCAGCAGTTCCATCAGGGAGCTGTTTTTT. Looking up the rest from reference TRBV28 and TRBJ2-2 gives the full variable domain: DVKVTQSSRYLVKRTGEKVFLECVQDMDHENMFWYRQDPGLGLRLIYFSYDVKMKEKGDIPEGYSVSREKKERFSLILESASTNQTSMYLCASSSIRELFFGEGSRLTVL.

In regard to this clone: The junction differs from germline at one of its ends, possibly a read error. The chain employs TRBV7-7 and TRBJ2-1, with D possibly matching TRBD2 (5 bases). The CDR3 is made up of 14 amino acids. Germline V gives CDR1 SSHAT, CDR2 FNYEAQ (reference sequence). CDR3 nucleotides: TGTGCTAGCAGCTTAGAATTAGGAGGAGGAGAGCAGTTCTTC. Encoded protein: CASSLELGGGEQFF.

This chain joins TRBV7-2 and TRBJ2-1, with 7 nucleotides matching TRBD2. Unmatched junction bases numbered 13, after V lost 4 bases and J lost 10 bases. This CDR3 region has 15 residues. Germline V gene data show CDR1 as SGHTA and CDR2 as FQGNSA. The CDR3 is CASSWIWGEGQEQFF. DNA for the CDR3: TGTGCCAGCAGCTGGATATGGGGGGAGGGCCAAGAGCAGTTCTTC.